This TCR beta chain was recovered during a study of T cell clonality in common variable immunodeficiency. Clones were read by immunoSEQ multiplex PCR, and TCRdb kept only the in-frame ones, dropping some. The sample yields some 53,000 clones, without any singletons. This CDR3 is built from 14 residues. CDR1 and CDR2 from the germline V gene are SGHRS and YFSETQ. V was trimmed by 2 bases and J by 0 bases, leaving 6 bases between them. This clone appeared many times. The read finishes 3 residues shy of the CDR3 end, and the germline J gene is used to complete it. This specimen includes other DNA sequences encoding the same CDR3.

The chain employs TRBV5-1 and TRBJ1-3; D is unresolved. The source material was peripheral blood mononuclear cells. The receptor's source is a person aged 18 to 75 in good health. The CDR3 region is CASSFSSSGNTIYF. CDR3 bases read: TGCGCCAGCAGCTTTAGCTCCTCTGGAAACACC.